One and the same sample provided the 2 T cell receptor beta chains below, sequenced in a study of a mutant IDH1 vaccine in newly diagnosed glioma. Using immunoSEQ multiplex PCR, the repertoire was profiled, and TCRdb retains in-frame clones only, with some absent. Of tens of thousands of clones listed, approximately 75% are singletons. No antigen is known for these receptors. The time point is: week 47, end of study. Alongside topical imiquimod, each dose of vaccine comprised 300 ug of mutant IDH1 20-mer peptide. Sequencing used PBMCs, obtained from a glioma patient whose treatment included an IDH1 peptide vaccine. The receptors here all came from a man aged 35 to 55 with glioma.

This clone has just one count. The chain carries TRBV7-6 and TRBJ1-4; tentative D call: TRBD1 (6 bases). The CDR3 is 14 residues long. CDR1 and CDR2 (germline): SGHVS, FNYEAQ. Trimming took 4 bases from V and 7 from J, leaving 13 bases between them. For the CDR3, the DNA is TGTGCCAGCAGCTGGGGGAGGGGGAGTGAAAAACTGTTTTTT. Amino acid sequence: CASSWGRGSEKLFF.

This clone has only one observation. The J gene is TRBJ1-1, the V gene TRBV7-9; perhaps TRBD1 as D (5 bases). The V end was cut by 1 base, the J end by 1 base, with 16 bases between. Looked up from germline, CDR1 is SEHNR and CDR2 is FQNEAQ (reference sequence). The CDR3 is made up of 17 amino acids. The CDR3 bases are TGTGCCAGCAGCTTAGGACTCGCGACAGAGAGGAACACTGAAGCTTTCTTT. It is translated as CASSLGLATERNTEAFF.